The 28 T cell receptor beta chains below come from one sample, sequenced in a study of T cell repertoires in cytomegalovirus infection. The antigens these receptors bind are not known. TCRdb re-called the reads through MiXCR, storing one row per CDR3 protein. The sample has fewer than 950,000 distinct CDR3 sequences, about 30% seen once. Sequencing was performed on cultured CD8+ T cells from PBMCs, taken from culture after CMV antigen stimulation. These receptors were collected from a human donor in good health (CMV status not recorded). Some clones in this sample may be carry-over from other donors' samples.

This clonotype has more than one count but fewer than ten. The junction differs from germline at one of its ends, possibly a read error. The chain employs TRBV6-1 and TRBJ2-5; TRBD1 or TRBD2 may be the D gene (6 bases each). The CDR3 runs to 14 residues. Germline V gives CDR1 MNHNS, CDR2 SASEGT. The CDR3 here is CASREEGGKVTQYF. CDR3 in DNA: TGTGCCAGCAGGGAAGAGGGGGGCAAGGTGACCCAGTACTTC.

The chain has TRBV2 and TRBJ2-1; 8 nucleotides match TRBD1. In germline, CDR1 is SNHLY, CDR2 FYNNEI. The ends lost 7 bases at V and 3 bases at J; junction bases unmatched: 5. There are 14 residues in the CDR3. Written as DNA, the CDR3 is TGTGCCAGCATTACAGGGGGGCTCTACAATGAGCAGTTCTTC. Translating it yields CASITGGLYNEQFF.

This clonotype was detected ten times or more. The CDR3, as DNA: TGTGCCAGCAGTTACTCCTGGGAGACCCAGTACTTC. This translates into CASSYSWETQYF. The genes are TRBV6-5 and TRBJ2-5; no firm D call. CDR3 length equals 12 residues. Germline V gives CDR1 MNHEY, CDR2 SVGAGI. V was pared by 0 bases and J by 5 bases, with 4 bases between.

V gene TRBV6-1 combines with J gene TRBJ2-1, with D unresolved. The V and J ends lost 2 bases and 4 bases respectively, with 9 bases between them. Germline V lookup: CDR1 MNHNS, CDR2 SASEGT. The CDR3 loop spans 14 amino acids. The CDR3 reads CASSERTVYNEQFF. The DNA of the CDR3 is TGTGCCAGCAGTGAAAGGACGGTATACAATGAGCAGTTCTTC.

The chain is built from TRBV6-8 and TRBJ2-7, with D uncertain. This CDR3 spans 14 amino acids. Trimming removed 0 bases from V and 7 bases from J, with 13 bases in between. Germline loops: CDR1 MNHGY, CDR2 SAAAGT. CDR3 nucleotide sequence: TGTGCCAGCAGTTACTCTGGGGTTTGGGAAGAGCAGTACTTC. This codes for CASSYSGVWEEQYF.

This chain uses TRBV20-1 with TRBJ1-1, with TRBD1 as a possible D gene (6 bases). Trimming shortened V by 3 bases and J by 1 base, and 12 bases separated the two germline ends. Germline lookup yields CDR1 DFQATT and CDR2 SNEGSKA (reference sequence). The CDR3 totals 14 residues. CDR3 sequence: CSASLGGWNTEAFF. The CDR3 nucleotides read TGCAGTGCTAGTTTAGGGGGGTGGAACACTGAAGCTTTCTTT.

This chain uses TRBV13 with TRBJ1-1; D call uncertain. This CDR3 comprises 14 residues. Per the germline V gene, CDR1 is PRHDT and CDR2 is FYEKMQ (reference sequence). The germline V and J ends were trimmed by 3 bases and 6 bases, with 14 bases remaining between them. The CDR3 is CASSFSDLVAEAFF. Written as DNA, the CDR3 is TGTGCCAGCAGCTTTAGTGATCTAGTCGCTGAAGCTTTCTTT. Combining the CDR3 with reference TRBV13 and TRBJ1-1 gives the whole variable domain AAGVIQSPRHLIKEKRETATLKCYPIPRHDTVYWYQQGPGQDPQFLISFYEKMQSDKGSIPDRFSAQQFSDYHSELNMSSLELGDSALYFCASSFSDLVAEAFFGQGTRLTVV.

In this sample, this clonotype turned up a few times. The chain employs TRBV19 and TRBJ1-1; tentative D call: TRBD1 (5 bases). Per germline, CDR1 LNHDA and CDR2 SQIVND (reference sequence). V lost 10 bases to trimming and J lost 4 bases, with 16 bases between them. The CDR3 extends over 13 amino acids. CDR3 residues: CATMGEFGTEAFF. CDR3 in DNA: TGTGCCACCATGGGGGAGTTCGGCACTGAAGCTTTCTTT.

This clonotype showed up just a few times. The chain has TRBV5-5 and TRBJ1-1; 7 nucleotides align to TRBD1. In germline, CDR1 is SGHKS, CDR2 YYEKEE (reference sequence). The CDR3 loop spans 11 amino acids. The junction had 9 bases not matched to a gene; V was cut back by 8 bases and J by 11 bases. The DNA for the CDR3 is TGTGCCAGACAGTGGGACAGCGAGGCTTTCTTT. Encoded protein: CARQWDSEAFF.

The V and J genes are TRBV5-1 and TRBJ2-1; D uncertain. V shed 2 bases and J shed 15 bases, with 15 bases lying between them. CDR1 SGHRS and CDR2 YFSETQ come from the germline V gene. The length of the CDR3 is 12 residues. CDR3 nucleotide sequence: TGCGCCAGCAGCTTCGGTGGGGTTGGTCCGTTCTTC. Translating gives CASSFGGVGPFF.

This clonotype has a single count. This chain joins TRBV19 and TRBJ1-1, with 9 bases identical to TRBD1. CDR3 length equals 14 residues. CDR1 and CDR2 (germline): LNHDA, SQIVND (reference sequence). V shed 6 bases, J shed 7 bases, and the junction held 9 bases outside the gene matches. For the CDR3, the DNA is TGTGCCAGTAGGACCTACGACAGGGGGTATGAAGCTTTCTTT. Its protein product is CASRTYDRGYEAFF.

This clonotype was counted a few times. The chain links TRBV7-8 to TRBJ2-7, with TRBD2 matching 9 bases. V lost 5 bases, J lost 0 bases, and 8 bases stayed unmatched. Germline values: CDR1 SGHVS, CDR2 FQNEAQ. This CDR3 comprises 16 residues. DNA of the CDR3: TGTGCCAGCAGCGTGAATAGCGGGGGAGTCTCCTACGAGCAGTACTTC. Translated, it gives CASSVNSGGVSYEQYF.

The chain carries TRBV11-2 and TRBJ2-3; D is undetermined. Germline lookup yields CDR1 SGHAT and CDR2 FQNNGV. Trimming stripped 5 bases from V and 1 base from J, with 7 bases between. The CDR3 contains 13 residues. The CDR3 DNA is TGTGCCAGCAGCAACGCGCGCACAGATACGCAGTATTTT. It translates to CASSNARTDTQYF.

Only a few counts were recorded for this clonotype. The genes are TRBV2 and TRBJ1-1; unclear D gene. Germline V gives CDR1 SNHLY, CDR2 FYNNEI. CDR3 length: 13 residues. The V and J ends lost 10 bases and 0 bases respectively, with 12 bases between them. The CDR3: CATPGVLNTEAFF. The CDR3, as DNA: TGTGCCACCCCTGGAGTGCTGAACACTGAAGCTTTCTTT. The entire variable domain, with the rest obtained from reference TRBV2 and TRBJ1-1, is as follows: EPEVTQTPSHQVTQMGQEVILRCVPISNHLYFYWYRQILGQKVEFLVSFYNNEISEKSEIFDDQFSVERPDGSNFTLKIRSTKLEDSAMYFCATPGVLNTEAFFGQGTRLTVV.

This clonotype was seen at least ten times. V usage is TRBV7-6 and J usage is TRBJ2-3, with TRBD2 matching 9 bases. J lost 4 bases, V lost 2 bases, and 13 bases had no gene match. Per germline, CDR1 SGHVS and CDR2 FNYEAQ. The CDR3 is 18 amino acids. Here the CDR3 DNA reads TGTGCCAGCAGCTTAACGGGTGGGCGGGGGGGCCGCCCAGATACGCAGTATTTT. It encodes CASSLTGGRGGRPDTQYF.

This clonotype was observed many times. The gene calls are TRBV7-2 and TRBJ1-2; no clear D gene. This CDR3 is 12 amino acids long. Germline CDR1 and CDR2: SGHTA and FQGNSA. V gave up 1 base and J gave up 7 bases, with 7 bases separating them. The CDR3 sequence is CASSLDGLGYTF. The DNA for the CDR3 is TGTGCCAGCAGCTTAGATGGTCTTGGCTACACCTTC.

The CDR3, as DNA: TGTGCCAGCAGCTTATGGGCCTGGGACAGCCAAGAGACCCAGTACTTC. Translated: CASSLWAWDSQETQYF. This chain links TRBV6-5 with TRBJ2-5, with 7 nucleotides matching TRBD1. The germline V gene has CDR1 MNHEY and CDR2 SVGAGI. With 6 bases clipped from V and 1 base from J, the junction kept 11 bases outside the gene matches. The CDR3 totals 16 residues.

The V call is TRBV6-5, the J call TRBJ1-6, with no clear D. This CDR3 comprises 17 residues. CDR1 is MNHEY, CDR2 SVGAGI, per germline. Deletions cut 2 bases from V and 1 base from J, with 12 bases between. The CDR3 region has the DNA TGTGCCAGCAGTTACCTTATGGCAAATTCCTATAATTCACCCCTCCACTTT. Its translation: CASSYLMANSYNSPLHF.

The chain couples TRBV28 to TRBJ2-4; possibly TRBD1 for D (5 bases). Germline CDR1 and CDR2: MDHEN and SYDVKM. The CDR3 covers 14 residues. Trimming left V 6 bases short and J 6 bases short, with 15 bases between. The DNA of the CDR3 is TGTGCCAGCAGGACGCAGGGTTCCGGAAACATTCAGTACTTC. Residues: CASRTQGSGNIQYF.

V and J are TRBV6-2 or TRBV6-3 and TRBJ2-7; 7 nucleotides align to TRBD1. Germline V gives CDR1 MNHEY, CDR2 SVGEGT. The CDR3 loop spans 15 amino acids. With 2 bases clipped from V and 3 bases from J, the junction kept 7 bases outside the gene matches. The CDR3 sequence: CASSYRYQGDYEQYV. Written as DNA, the CDR3 is TGTGCCAGCAGTTACAGGTATCAGGGGGACTACGAGCAGTACGTC.

This clonotype was recorded a few times. The V and J genes are TRBV19 and TRBJ1-4; D gene ambiguous. This CDR3 comprises 15 residues. Trimming pared 6 bases from V and 10 bases from J, leaving 21 bases between. The germline CDR1 and CDR2 sequences are LNHDA and SQIVND (reference sequence). The CDR3 is CASRLGQPIKGKLFF. The CDR3, as DNA: TGTGCCAGTAGGCTTGGGCAGCCGATCAAAGGAAAACTGTTTTTT.

The chain employs TRBV12-3 or TRBV12-4 and TRBJ2-3; D could derive from TRBD1 or TRBD2 (5 bases each). V was cut by 6 bases and J by 0 bases, with 19 bases left in between. The CDR3 has 17 residues. DNA for the CDR3: TGTGCCAGCAGAACCGCGGTCGTGGGGGAGAGCACAGATACGCAGTATTTT. This gives the protein CASRTAVVGESTDTQYF.

V gene TRBV19 combines with J gene TRBJ2-5; a possible D gene is TRBD2 (5 bases). CDR1 is LNHDA, CDR2 SQIVND, per germline (reference sequence). The CDR3 spans 12 residues. The germline V and J ends were trimmed by 10 bases and 5 bases, with 14 bases remaining between them. The CDR3 region is CATEEPGETQYF. DNA for the CDR3: TGTGCCACGGAGGAACCGGGGGAGACCCAGTACTTC.

This clonotype was found many times. The gene calls are TRBV29-1 and TRBJ2-1; D perhaps matches TRBD2 (7 bases). V lost 6 bases, J lost 0 bases, and 18 bases lay in between. This CDR3 is built from 16 residues. The germline V gene encodes CDR1 SQVTM and CDR2 ANQGSEA. CDR3 DNA sequence: TGCAGCGTCCGGGGGGCCGAAACCCTCTCCTACAATGAGCAGTTCTTC. Protein: CSVRGAETLSYNEQFF.

This clonotype was counted many times. As DNA, the CDR3 is TGTGCCAGCAGCCCAGGGGAGGGGCCGAACACCGGGGAGCTGTTTTTT. As protein: CASSPGEGPNTGELFF. The gene calls are TRBV7-8 and TRBJ2-2, with D possibly TRBD2 on 7 matching bases. Trimming left V 5 bases short and J 0 bases short, with 13 bases between. Germline-derived CDR1 and CDR2 are SGHVS and FQNEAQ. The CDR3 covers 16 residues.

This clonotype was picked up many times. This rearrangement joins TRBV7-3 to TRBJ1-1, with no clear D. This CDR3 is 13 amino acids long. V lost 1 base and J lost 1, with 4 bases in between. Germline V gene sequence: CDR1 SGHTA, CDR2 FQGTGA. The CDR3 loop reads CASSLMSNTEAFF. CDR3 DNA: TGTGCCAGCAGCTTAATGTCGAACACTGAAGCTTTCTTT.

The CDR3 region is CASSYSNVYGQTPNTEAFF. The CDR3 DNA sequence: TGTGCCAGCAGTTACTCGAACGTGTACGGACAAACGCCGAACACTGAAGCTTTCTTT. The J gene is TRBJ1-1, the V gene TRBV6-2 or TRBV6-3; D might be TRBD1 (5 bases). V lost 0 bases to trimming and J lost 1 base, with 21 bases between them. Germline CDR1 MNHEY, CDR2 SVGEGT. The CDR3 covers 19 residues.

This clonotype was detected many times. The V gene is TRBV7-8, the J gene TRBJ1-5; D possibly corresponds to TRBD1 (6 bases). Germline V gene lookup returns CDR1 SGHVS and CDR2 FQNEAQ. The CDR3 has 16 residues. V was shortened by 4 bases and J by 0 bases, with 13 bases between the two germline ends. The CDR3 DNA sequence: TGTGCCAGCAGCTCAGGGGCAGGAGGTAGCAATCAGCCCCAGCATTTT. It yields the protein CASSSGAGGSNQPQHF. The full variable domain, rest sourced from reference TRBV7-8 and TRBJ1-5, is GAGVSQSPRYKVAKRGQDVALRCDPISGHVSLFWYQQALGQGPEFLTYFQNEAQLDKSGLPSDRFFAERPEGSVSTLKIQRTQQEDSAVYLCASSSGAGGSNQPQHFGDGTRLSIL.